What follows are 19 T cell receptor beta chains derived from one specimen sequenced in a study of T cells in Graves' hyperthyroidism and ophthalmopathy. Amplified TCR beta CDR3 regions came from RNA transcripts. HTBI primers were used for first-round RT-PCR of the TCR CDR3. TCRdb re-analysed the multiplex PCR reads in MiXCR, keeping a single row per CDR3 protein. The sample holds about 520,000 distinct CDR3 sequences; roughly 25% are singletons and the top ten take around 11%. Sequencing was performed on blood. Receptors were obtained from a woman aged 25 to 39 with Graves' ophthalmopathy.

This clonotype has ten or more counts. The chain combines TRBV28 with TRBJ2-7; D remains unclear. Germline CDR1 and CDR2: MDHEN and SYDVKM. The CDR3 is 13 amino acids. Trimming took off 8 bases at V and 5 bases at J, with 16 bases between the two ends. The CDR3 loop is CASGRWKAHEQYF. The CDR3 DNA follows: TGTGCCAGCGGCCGATGGAAGGCCCACGAGCAGTACTTC.

Only a few counts were recorded for this clonotype. The chain joins TRBV18 to TRBJ1-2; TRBD1 aligns across 8 bases. Germline V gives CDR1 KGHSH, CDR2 LQKENI. The CDR3 is made up of 15 amino acids. Trimming took 2 bases from V and 7 from J; bases not matched to a gene: 9. The DNA of the CDR3 is TGTGCCAGCTCACCAGAAGCAGGGGGCGGCGGTGGCTACACCTTC. Protein: CASSPEAGGGGGYTF.

This clonotype appeared a few times. The V call is TRBV5-1, the J call TRBJ1-1; D uncertain. Germline CDR1 SGHRS, CDR2 YFSETQ. V lost 3 bases and J 4 bases, leaving 16 bases between the germline ends. The CDR3 spans 15 residues. The CDR3 DNA sequence: TGCGCCAGCAGCTCCCAGGAAGAGCTGATCACTGAAGCTTTCTTT. Translating gives CASSSQEELITEAFF.

This clonotype has at least ten counts. The chain recombines TRBV6-5 with TRBJ2-7; D perhaps matches TRBD1 (6 bases). CDR1 is MNHEY, CDR2 SVGAGI, per germline. Between the trimmed V and J ends, which lost 2 bases and 3 bases, there was a span of 8 bases. This CDR3 region has 13 residues. As DNA, the CDR3 is TGTGCCAGCAGTTACCTACAGGGCTACGAGCAGTACTTC. Amino acids: CASSYLQGYEQYF.

There are a few counts of this clonotype. This sequence joins TRBV5-1 and TRBJ2-3; D may be TRBD1 or TRBD2 (5 bases each). Germline CDR1 SGHRS, CDR2 YFSETQ. The CDR3 has 12 residues. Trimming cost V 5 bases and J 5 bases, with 9 bases left between them. DNA of the CDR3: TGCGCCAGCAGGGGGGAAGGAGATACGCAGTATTTT. Translating it yields CASRGEGDTQYF.

This clonotype was observed many times. The chain is built from TRBV27 and TRBJ1-1; the match to TRBD1 covers 10 bases. Germline V gene sequence: CDR1 MNHEY, CDR2 SMNVEV (reference sequence). The CDR3 is 16 amino acids. V dropped 6 bases and J dropped 5; count of bases not matched to a gene: 12. The DNA for the CDR3 is TGTGCCAGCAGCACCGGGACAGGGGCCCCGGGAACTGAAGCTTTCTTT. The encoded protein is CASSTGTGAPGTEAFF.

This clonotype was seen at least ten times. The chain employs TRBV6-1 and TRBJ1-5, with 7 bases aligning to TRBD1. The trim removed 6 bases at V and 3 bases at J, leaving 8 bases unmatched. CDR3 size: 15 residues. Germline V CDR1 and CDR2: MNHNS, SASEGT. DNA for the CDR3: TGTGCCAGCAGCGACGGGACAGCGCACAATCAGCCCCAGCATTTT. As protein: CASSDGTAHNQPQHF.

The sample holds many counts of this clonotype. V usage is TRBV2 and J usage is TRBJ1-5; unclear D gene. The germline CDR1 and CDR2 sequences are SNHLY and FYNNEI. Trimming took off 6 bases at V and 0 bases at J, with 9 bases between the two ends. There are 14 residues in the CDR3. The CDR3 here is CASRAVYSNQPQHF. The CDR3 DNA reads TGTGCCAGCAGGGCAGTCTATAGCAATCAGCCCCAGCATTTT.

At least ten counts were recorded for this clonotype. V and J are TRBV3-1 and TRBJ1-2; D gene unclear. V gave up 0 bases and J gave up 8 bases, with 7 bases separating them. This CDR3 spans 12 amino acids. Germline V gene lookup returns CDR1 LGHDT and CDR2 YNNKEL (reference sequence). The CDR3: CASSQEGRGYTF. CDR3 nucleotides: TGTGCCAGCAGCCAAGAAGGGAGAGGCTACACCTTC.

In its sample, this clonotype is medium-sized. This sequence joins TRBV6-5 and TRBJ2-7, with a tentative D call TRBD1 (6 bases). V was pared by 0 bases and J by 3 bases, with 12 bases between. CDR1 and CDR2 (germline): MNHEY, SVGAGI. The length of the CDR3 is 15 residues. The DNA for the CDR3 is TGTGCCAGCAGTTACTCGGTGCCAGGGGACTACGAGCAGTACTTC. Translated, it gives CASSYSVPGDYEQYF.

This clonotype was picked up a small number of times. V is TRBV20-1 and J is TRBJ2-3; 9 nucleotides line up with TRBD2. V gave up 6 bases and J gave up 0 bases; unmatched junction bases: 16. CDR1 and CDR2 (germline): DFQATT, SNEGSKA (reference sequence). The CDR3 contains 18 residues. CDR3 coding DNA: TGCAGTGCCCCGGGCCCAGCGGGGGGACGTCTAAGCACAGATACGCAGTATTTT. Its protein product is CSAPGPAGGRLSTDTQYF.

The chain joins TRBV28 to TRBJ1-2; D not certain. The germline CDR1 and CDR2 sequences are MDHEN and SYDVKM. This CDR3 is 16 amino acids long. Deletions cut 6 bases from V and 0 bases from J, with 17 bases between. This CDR3 reads CASRGIGSETNYGYTF. In DNA, the CDR3 is TGTGCCAGCAGGGGAATTGGGTCAGAAACTAACTATGGCTACACCTTC.

This chain connects TRBV2 to TRBJ1-1, with TRBD1 as a possible D gene (5 bases). The V end lost 4 bases, the J end lost 0 bases, and 15 bases lay between the germline ends. There are 16 residues in the CDR3. Germline V gene data show CDR1 as SNHLY and CDR2 as FYNNEI. CDR3 residues: CASSGGVLHLNTEAFF. The DNA of the CDR3 is TGTGCCAGCAGTGGAGGGGTCTTACACCTGAACACTGAAGCTTTCTTT.

This clonotype was recorded once. The rearrangement joins TRBV19 to TRBJ1-2, with D unclear. V lost 5 bases, J lost 1 base, and 11 bases lay in between. Germline V lookup: CDR1 LNHDA, CDR2 SQIVND (reference sequence). This CDR3 has 14 amino acids. The CDR3 DNA sequence: TGTGCCAGTAGTTCCTTAGGAGATAACTATGGCTACACCTTC. This sequence encodes CASSSLGDNYGYTF.

This clonotype was detected ten times or more. V gene TRBV5-1 combines with J gene TRBJ2-2, with D tentatively TRBD1 (7 bases). Germline V gene lookup returns CDR1 SGHRS and CDR2 YFSETQ. V shed 4 bases and J shed 0 bases, with 10 bases lying between them. The CDR3 consists of 15 residues. CDR3 DNA: TGCGCCAGCAGCGCGGGACAGCCGAACACCGGGGAGCTGTTTTTT. Residues: CASSAGQPNTGELFF. Drawing the rest from reference TRBV5-1 and TRBJ2-2, the complete variable domain is KAGVTQTPRYLIKTRGQQVTLSCSPISGHRSVSWYQQTPGQGLQFLFEYFSETQRNKGNFPGRFSGRQFSNSRSEMNVSTLELGDSALYLCASSAGQPNTGELFFGEGSRLTVL.

This clonotype was counted at least ten times. The chain has TRBV11-3 and TRBJ2-7; D call uncertain. The CDR3 has 15 amino acids. Trimming cost V 1 base and J 0 bases, with 10 bases left between them. The germline V gene encodes CDR1 SGHNT and CDR2 YENEEA. CDR3 amino acids: CASSLVPTSSYEQYF. DNA of the CDR3: TGTGCCAGCAGCTTAGTTCCGACAAGCTCCTACGAGCAGTACTTC.

The rearrangement uses TRBV6-2 or TRBV6-3 and TRBJ2-3; TRBD2 agrees at 9 bases. The CDR3 length is 15 residues. The trim removed 7 bases at V and 3 bases at J, leaving 8 bases unmatched. CDR1 and CDR2 from the germline V gene are MNHEY and SVGEGT. For the CDR3, the DNA is TGTGCCAGCACCTTGACTAGCGGACCTACAGATACGCAGTATTTT. This translates into CASTLTSGPTDTQYF.

The table lists this clonotype with a few counts. This could be a read error, since a much larger clone is one nucleotide away. This sequence joins TRBV27 and TRBJ1-2; D gene ambiguous. In germline, CDR1 is MNHEY, CDR2 SMNVEV (reference sequence). This CDR3 is built from 14 residues. CDR3 DNA: TGTGCCAGCAGCTCCCCCGACGTGGGCTATGGCTGCACCTTC. Its translation: CASSSPDVGYGCTF.

The sample holds a few counts of this clonotype. The genes are TRBV29-1 and TRBJ2-7; TRBD2 might be the D (5 bases). The CDR3 is 12 residues long. Trimming left V 2 bases short and J 5 bases short, with 10 bases between. Germline V lookup: CDR1 SQVTM, CDR2 ANQGSEA. The CDR3 region is CSVERGYDEQYF. CDR3 coding DNA: TGCAGCGTTGAACGGGGTTACGACGAGCAGTACTTC.